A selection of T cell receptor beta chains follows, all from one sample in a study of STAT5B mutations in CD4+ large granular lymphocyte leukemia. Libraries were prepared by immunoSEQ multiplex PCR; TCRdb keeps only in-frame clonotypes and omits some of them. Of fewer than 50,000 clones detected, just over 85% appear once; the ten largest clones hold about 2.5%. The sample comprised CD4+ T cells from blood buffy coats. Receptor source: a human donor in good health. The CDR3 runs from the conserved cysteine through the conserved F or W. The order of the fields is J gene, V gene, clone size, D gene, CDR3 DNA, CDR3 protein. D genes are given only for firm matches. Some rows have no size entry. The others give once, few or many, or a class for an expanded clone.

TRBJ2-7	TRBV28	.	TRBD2	TGTGCCAGTATTAGCGGGAGAGGGTACGAGCAGTACTTC	CASISGRGYEQYF
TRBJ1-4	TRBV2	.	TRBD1	TGTGCCAGCAAGACCACGACAGGGGGCGGGGAAAAACTGTTTTTT	CASKTTTGGGEKLFF
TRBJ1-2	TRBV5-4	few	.	TGTGCCAGCAGCTTAGACAGGAGCTATGGCTACACCTTC	CASSLDRSYGYTF
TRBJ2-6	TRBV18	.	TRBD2	TGTGCCAGCTCACTGACGACTAGCGGGGGCTCTGGGGCCAACGTCCTGACTTTC	CASSLTTSGGSGANVLTF
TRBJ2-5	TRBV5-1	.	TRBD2	TGCGCCACCCGCCCTAGCGGGACCACGGAGACCCAGTACTTC	CATRPSGTTETQYF
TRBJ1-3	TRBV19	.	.	TGTGCCAGTGCGGACGGTCGGGACACCATATATTTT	CASADGRDTIYF
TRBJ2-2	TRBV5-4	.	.	TGTGCCAGCAGCACAAAGAACACCGGGGAGCTGTTTTTT	CASSTKNTGELFF
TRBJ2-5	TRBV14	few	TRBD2	TGTGCCAGCAGCGTTCCCGGACTAGCGGGAGAGACCCAGTACTTC	CASSVPGLAGETQYF
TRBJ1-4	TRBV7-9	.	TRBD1	TGTGCCAGCAGGGCCGGGACAGGAAAACTGTTTTTT	CASRAGTGKLFF
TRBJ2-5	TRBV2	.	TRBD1	TGTGCCTCATTAGATTGGACAGGGCGATATGTGTCCTCCCAAGAGACCCAGTACTTC	CASLDWTGRYVSSQETQYF
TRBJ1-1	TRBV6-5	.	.	TGTGCCAGCAGTTATCAGCAGAACACTGAAGCTTTCTTT	CASSYQQNTEAFF